Shown below are 2 T cell receptor beta chains from a single sample sequenced in a study of T cells after somatic rescue of genetic block. Using immunoSEQ multiplex PCR, the repertoire was profiled, and TCRdb retains in-frame clones only, with some absent. The sample lists 85,000 to 90,000 clones; 80% to 90% were seen once. The specimen was peripheral blood mononuclear cells (PBMCs). Every receptor here comes from a woman aged 18-29 years.

A note on this clone: The junction departs from the called germline gene at one end, perhaps through a read error. The rearrangement joins TRBV6-1 to TRBJ1-2; the D gene is possibly TRBD1 (6 bases). This CDR3 has 13 amino acids. CDR1 MNHNS and CDR2 SASEGT come from the germline V gene. DNA of the CDR3: TGTGCCAGCAGTGAAAAGGGGGAGACAGGCCGTTCCTTC. Amino acids: CASSEKGETGRSF.

The rearrangement joins TRBV5-6 to TRBJ1-1; the D is unclear. Germline V lookup: CDR1 SGHDT, CDR2 YYEEEE. Between the trimmed V and J ends, which lost 5 bases and 3 bases, there was a span of 8 bases. This CDR3 is 12 amino acids long. The CDR3 loop is CASRGGDTEAFF. The CDR3 DNA follows: TGTGCCAGCAGGGGTGGGGACACTGAAGCTTTCTTT. The full variable domain, with the rest looked up from reference TRBV5-6 and TRBJ1-1, is DAGVTQSPTHLIKTRGQQVTLRCSPKSGHDTVSWYQQALGQGPQFIFQYYEEEERQRGNFPDRFSGHQFPNYSSELNVNALLLGDSALYLCASRGGDTEAFFGQGTRLTVV.